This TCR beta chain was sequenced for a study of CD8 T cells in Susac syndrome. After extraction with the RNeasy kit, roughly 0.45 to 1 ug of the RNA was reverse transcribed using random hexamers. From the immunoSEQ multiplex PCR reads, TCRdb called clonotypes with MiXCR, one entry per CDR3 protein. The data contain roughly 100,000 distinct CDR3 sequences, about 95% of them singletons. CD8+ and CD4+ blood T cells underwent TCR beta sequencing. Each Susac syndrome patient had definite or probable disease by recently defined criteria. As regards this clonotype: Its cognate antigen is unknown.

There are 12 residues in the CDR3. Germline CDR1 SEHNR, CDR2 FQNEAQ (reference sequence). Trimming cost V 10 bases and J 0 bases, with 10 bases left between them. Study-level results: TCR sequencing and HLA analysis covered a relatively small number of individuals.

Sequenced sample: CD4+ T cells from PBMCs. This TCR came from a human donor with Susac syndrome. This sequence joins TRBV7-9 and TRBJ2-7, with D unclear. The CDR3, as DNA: TGTGCCACCACCGGGTCCTCCTACGAGCAGTACTTC. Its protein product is CATTGSSYEQYF.